These T cell receptor beta chains were read from a single sample in a study of graft-versus-host responses after intestinal transplantation. Using immunoSEQ multiplex PCR, the repertoire was profiled, and TCRdb retains in-frame clones only, with some absent. The sample lists around 96,000 clones, about 93% seen once, with 15% to 20% in the top ten. The sample here was PBMCs, taken roughly 68 weeks after intestinal transplant. All receptors come from a human patient who received an intestinal transplant, so some T cells may come from the graft donor. The CDR3 runs from the conserved cysteine through the conserved F or W. D genes are given only for firm matches. Size is stated for part of the rows, as once, few or many counts, or as a class when the clone is expanded.

15 - TRBD1 TRBJ2-1 TRBV2 TGTGCCAGCAGCGCTGGACAGGGCTCCTACAATGAGCAGTTCTTC CASSAGQGSYNEQFF
13 - TRBD1 TRBJ2-7 TRBV10-3 TGTGCCACCAGACCGGGACAGGGCTACGAGCAGTACTTC CATRPGQGYEQYF
13 once - TRBJ2-2 TRBV6-5 TGTGCCAGCACCCCCCGGGCAACCGGGGAGCTGTTTTTT CASTPRATGELFF
12 - TRBD1 TRBJ1-1 TRBV10-2 TGCGCCAGCTCGTACAGGGGCACTGAAGCTTTCTTT CASSYRGTEAFF
14 once - TRBJ1-3 TRBV9 TGTGCCAGCAGCGATCGGAATGCTGGAAACACCATATATTTT CASSDRNAGNTIYF
13 - TRBD1 TRBJ1-2 TRBV6-1 TGTGCCAGCAGTGAAGAAGCAGGGGGCGGCTACACCTTC CASSEEAGGGYTF
12 - TRBD1 TRBJ1-2 TRBV6-1 TGTGCCACCCAGGGGGCGGGCTATGGCTACACCTTC CATQGAGYGYTF
15 few - TRBJ1-6 TRBV19 TGTGCCAGTAGTATCGGGATGGGGCCGGGGTCACCCCTCCACTTT CASSIGMGPGSPLHF
15 - - TRBJ1-4 TRBV18 TGTGCCAGCTCACCCCTACAGGGCCGGGGTGAAAAACTGTTTTTT CASSPLQGRGEKLFF
16 - TRBD2 TRBJ2-1 TRBV7-3 TGTGCCAGCAGCTACACTAGCGGGGGGCCAAGGGATGAGCAGTTCTTC CASSYTSGGPRDEQFF
14 - - TRBJ1-5 TRBV6-5 TGTGCCAGCAGTTATTCAGGTGGCAATCAGCCCCAGCATTTT CASSYSGGNQPQHF
12 - - TRBJ1-2 TRBV7-2 TGTGCCAGCAGCTTTTCTAACTATGGCTACACCTTC CASSFSNYGYTF
11 - - TRBJ1-1 TRBV14 TGTGCCAGCAGCCAAGGGTCTGAAGCTTTCTTT CASSQGSEAFF
15 once TRBD1 TRBJ2-5 TRBV10-2 TGCGCCAGCAGCTCCCCGGGGGACAGGGCAGAGACCCAGTACTTC CASSSPGDRAETQYF
13 - - TRBJ1-5 TRBV4-1 TGCGCCAGCAGCCAAGGACTGGATCAGCCCCAGCATTTT CASSQGLDQPQHF
15 - TRBD2 TRBJ2-1 TRBV9 TGTGCCAGCAGCGTAGGGGGACTAGCTAACAATGAGCAGTTCTTC CASSVGGLANNEQFF
13 - TRBD1 TRBJ1-6 TRBV23-1 TGCGCCAGCAGTTGCCAGGGGGATTCACCCCTCCACTTT CASSCQGDSPLHF
15 - - TRBJ2-7 TRBV2 TGTGCCAGCAGTGAAGCCCCGGCAATCACCTACGAGCAGTACTTC CASSEAPAITYEQYF
15 - - TRBJ2-5 TRBV5-4 TGTGCCAGCAGCTTGGCGGGGGGCCTGGGGGAGACCCAGTACTTC CASSLAGGLGETQYF
14 - TRBD1 TRBJ1-5 TRBV4-1 TGCGCCAGCAGCCACGACAGGGTGGGGCAGCCCCAGCATTTT CASSHDRVGQPQHF
18 - - TRBJ1-5 TRBV19 TGTGCCAGTAAGGGTGTAAGGGGCGGACAGTATAGCAATCAGCCCCAGCATTTT CASKGVRGGQYSNQPQHF
17 - - TRBJ1-6 TRBV13 TGTGCCAGCAGCTTAGGGGGGGGCAGGGAAGCGAATTCACCCCTCCACTTT CASSLGGGREANSPLHF
16 - - TRBJ1-4 TRBV10-3 TGTGCCATCAGTGAGTCAGTGGGACTGATTAATGAAAAACTGTTTTTT CAISESVGLINEKLFF
15 - - TRBJ1-3 TRBV7-8 TGTGCCAGCAGCCCCGCGATGGCATCTGGAAACACCATATATTTT CASSPAMASGNTIYF
16 - - TRBJ2-7 TRBV9 TGTGCCAGCAGCCCCGGGGCCTCAGGGGGGAGCTACGAGCAGTACTTC CASSPGASGGSYEQYF
14 - TRBD2 TRBJ2-3 TRBV4-1 TGCGCCAGCAGCCAGGGGCGGGGGTCAGATACGCAGTATTTT CASSQGRGSDTQYF
18 - TRBD2 TRBJ2-2 TRBV7-7 TGTGCTAGCAGCCGGACTAGCGGGGGGCCTCGAAGCACCGGGGAGCTGTTTTTT CASSRTSGGPRSTGELFF
13 - - TRBJ1-4 TRBV18 TGTGCCAGCTCACCCAACAGGAATGAAAAACTGTTTTTT CASSPNRNEKLFF
12 - - TRBJ1-3 TRBV2 TGTGCCAGCATAGCCTCTGGAAACACCATATATTTT CASIASGNTIYF
16 - TRBD2 TRBJ2-3 TRBV5-4 TGTGCCAGCAGCTTGGACGGCCTAGCGGGGACAGATACGCAGTATTTT CASSLDGLAGTDTQYF
16 - TRBD2 TRBJ2-7 TRBV9 TGTGCCAGCAGCGTAGGGGCCGGGGGGGGCTCCTACGAGCAGTACTTC CASSVGAGGGSYEQYF
14 - - TRBJ2-3 TRBV18 TGTGCCAGCTCCCTGCTCCGTATCACAGATACGCAGTATTTT CASSLLRITDTQYF
11 - - TRBJ1-4 TRBV6-6 TGTGCCACCATGAGCTATGGAAAACTGTTTTTT CATMSYGKLFF
13 - - TRBJ1-1 TRBV11-2 TGTGCCAGCAGCCCTCTTCCGAACACTGAAGCTTTCTTT CASSPLPNTEAFF
14 - - TRBJ1-5 TRBV4-1 TGCGCCAGCAGCCAAGACAGGGGCAATCAGCCCCAGCATTTT CASSQDRGNQPQHF
17 - - TRBJ1-5 TRBV18 TGTGCCAGCTCACTTCAGGGTCCCCTCGATAGCAATCAGCCCCAGCATTTT CASSLQGPLDSNQPQHF
14 - - TRBJ1-3 TRBV4-1 TGCGCCAGCAGCCCCCGGGACACTGGAAACACCATATATTTT CASSPRDTGNTIYF
13 - TRBD1 TRBJ2-2 TRBV13 TGTGCCACCTTGGACAGGGTTGCCGGGGAGCTGTTTTTT CATLDRVAGELFF
20 - - TRBJ2-6 TRBV14 TGTGCCAGCAGCCAAGGCTTCTGGGGATCATACCTATCTGGGGCCAACGTCCTGACTTTC CASSQGFWGSYLSGANVLTF
14 - - TRBJ2-1 TRBV27 TGTGCCAGCCGCCGGGACGGGTCCTACAATGAGCAGTTCTTC CASRRDGSYNEQFF
13 - - TRBJ2-3 TRBV10-3 TGTGCCATCCCAGGGCGGAACACAGATACGCAGTATTTT CAIPGRNTDTQYF
14 - - TRBJ1-6 TRBV2 TGTGCCAGCAGTGTGGCTGTTGGCCCTTCACCCCTCCACTTT CASSVAVGPSPLHF